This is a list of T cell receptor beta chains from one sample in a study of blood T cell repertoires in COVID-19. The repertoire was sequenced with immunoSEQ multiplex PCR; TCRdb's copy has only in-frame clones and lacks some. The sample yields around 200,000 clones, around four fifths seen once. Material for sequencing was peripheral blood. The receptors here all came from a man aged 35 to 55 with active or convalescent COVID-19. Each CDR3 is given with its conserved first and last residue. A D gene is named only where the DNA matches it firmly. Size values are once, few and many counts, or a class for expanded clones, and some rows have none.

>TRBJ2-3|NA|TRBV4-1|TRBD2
CASSQVLGLAASWKYF
TGCGCCAGCAGCCAAGTCTTGGGACTAGCGGCTTCTTGGAAGTATTTT
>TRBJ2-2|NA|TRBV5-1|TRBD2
CASSLNAGDTGELFF
TGCGCCAGCAGCTTGAATGCGGGAGACACCGGGGAGCTGTTTTTT
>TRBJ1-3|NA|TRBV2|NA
CASSETGDTIYF
TGTGCCAGCAGTGAAACGGGGGACACCATATATTTT
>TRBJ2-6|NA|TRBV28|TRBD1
CASSVGQTNVLTF
TGTGCCAGCAGTGTGGGACAGACCAACGTCCTGACTTTC
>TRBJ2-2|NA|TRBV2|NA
CASSEARSGELFF
TGTGCCAGCAGTGAAGCGCGGTCCGGGGAGCTGTTTTTT
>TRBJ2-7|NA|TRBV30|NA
CASSDKFYEQYF
TGTGCCTCATCTGACAAGTTCTACGAGCAGTACTTC
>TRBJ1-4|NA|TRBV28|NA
CATYPPPGSATNEKLFF
TGTGCCACCTATCCGCCGCCAGGGTCCGCAACTAATGAAAAACTGTTTTTT
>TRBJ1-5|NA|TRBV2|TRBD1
CASKPDRGGNQPQHF
TGTGCCAGCAAGCCCGACAGGGGAGGCAATCAGCCCCAGCATTTT
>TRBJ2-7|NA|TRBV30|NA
CAWSMAPYEQYF
TGTGCCTGGAGTATGGCACCTTACGAGCAGTACTTC
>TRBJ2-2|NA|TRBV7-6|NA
CASSLMSGGPGELFF
TGTGCCAGCAGCTTAATGTCAGGAGGCCCCGGGGAGCTGTTTTTT
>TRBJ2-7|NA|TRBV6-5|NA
CASSYGQSRTPEQYF
TGTGCCAGCAGTTACGGACAGTCGAGAACCCCCGAGCAGTACTTC
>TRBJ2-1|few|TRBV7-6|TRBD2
CASSPSGRATGEQFF
TGTGCCAGCAGCCCCAGCGGGAGGGCCACGGGTGAGCAGTTCTTC
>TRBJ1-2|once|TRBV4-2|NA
CASNRGGERNYGYTF
TGTGCCAGCAACCGGGGGGGAGAGAGAAACTATGGCTACACCTTC
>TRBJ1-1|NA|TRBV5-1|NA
CASSFETNPPAAFF
TGCGCCAGCAGCTTCGAAACTAACCCTCCGGCGGCTTTCTTT
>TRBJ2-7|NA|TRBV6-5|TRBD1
CASRYGQGMYEQYF
TGTGCCAGCAGGTACGGACAGGGGATGTACGAGCAGTACTTC
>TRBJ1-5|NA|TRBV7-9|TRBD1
CASSLGQLDQPQHF
TGTGCCAGCAGCCTGGGACAGTTAGATCAGCCCCAGCATTTT
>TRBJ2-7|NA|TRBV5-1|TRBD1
CASSVGQPSLYEQYF
TGCGCCAGCAGCGTGGGACAGCCATCTCTCTACGAGCAGTACTTC
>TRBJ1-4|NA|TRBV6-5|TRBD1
CASRTGVDEKLFF
TGTGCCAGCCGGACAGGGGTGGATGAAAAACTGTTTTTT
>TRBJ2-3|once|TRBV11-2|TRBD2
CASTLAGGTSATQYF
TGTGCCAGCACCCTAGCTGGGGGGACTAGCGCTACGCAGTATTTT
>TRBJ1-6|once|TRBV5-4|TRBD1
CASSLGGGQGNSPLHF
TGTGCCAGCAGCTTGGGGGGGGGACAGGGAAATTCACCCCTCCACTTT
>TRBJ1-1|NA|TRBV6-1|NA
CASSRDFNQLEAFF
TGTGCCAGCAGTCGGGACTTCAACCAACTAGAAGCTTTCTTT
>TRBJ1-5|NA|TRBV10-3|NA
CAISADSYNQPQHF
TGTGCCATCAGTGCTGACAGCTACAATCAGCCCCAGCATTTT
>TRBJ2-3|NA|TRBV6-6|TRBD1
CASRRSSGQGYTDTQYF
TGTGCCAGCAGGCGAAGCTCGGGACAGGGGTACACAGATACGCAGTATTTT
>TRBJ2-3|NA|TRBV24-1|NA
CATSDPSQGLETDTQYF
TGTGCCACCAGTGATCCATCTCAGGGTCTGGAAACAGATACGCAGTATTTT
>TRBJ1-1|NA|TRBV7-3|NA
CASSLKSGGREETEAFF
TGTGCCAGCAGCTTAAAATCCGGGGGGCGCGAGGAAACTGAAGCTTTCTTT
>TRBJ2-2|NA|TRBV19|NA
CASSIVRTSSDTGELFF
TGTGCCAGTAGTATAGTAAGAACTAGCAGCGACACCGGGGAGCTGTTTTTT
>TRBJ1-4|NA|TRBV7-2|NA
CASSLEGLAGAEKLFF
TGTGCCAGCAGCTTAGAAGGCTTGGCAGGGGCTGAAAAACTGTTTTTT
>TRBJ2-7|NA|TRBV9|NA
CASSVDLGGYEQYF
TGTGCCAGCAGCGTAGATCTCGGGGGCTACGAGCAGTACTTC
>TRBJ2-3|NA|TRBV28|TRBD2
CASSPSSGIFTDTQYF
TGTGCCAGCAGTCCCTCTAGCGGGATATTCACAGATACGCAGTATTTT
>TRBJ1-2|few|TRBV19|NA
CASSPNRVLNYGYTF
TGTGCCAGTAGCCCAAACCGGGTCCTTAACTATGGCTACACCTTC
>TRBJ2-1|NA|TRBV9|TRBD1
CASSVGPGQVGNEQFF
TGTGCCAGCAGCGTAGGTCCGGGACAGGTAGGGAATGAGCAGTTCTTC
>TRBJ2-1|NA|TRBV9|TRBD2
CASSAPGTSGLNEQFF
TGTGCCAGCAGTGCCCCCGGGACTAGCGGGTTAAATGAGCAGTTCTTC
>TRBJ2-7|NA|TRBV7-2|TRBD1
CASSWDRGFYEQYF
TGTGCCAGCAGCTGGGACAGGGGATTCTACGAGCAGTACTTC
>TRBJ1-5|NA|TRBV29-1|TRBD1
CSVRTGSNQPQHF
TGCAGCGTTAGGACAGGAAGTAATCAGCCCCAGCATTTT
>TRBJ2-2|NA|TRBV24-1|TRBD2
CAIDTGRENGELFF
TGTGCCATTGATACCGGGAGGGAAAACGGGGAGCTGTTTTTT
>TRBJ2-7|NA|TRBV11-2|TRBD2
CASSLGSGGYEQYF
TGTGCCAGCAGCTTAGGTAGCGGGGGTTACGAGCAGTACTTC
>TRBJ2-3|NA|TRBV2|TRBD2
CASRKAGVTDTQYF
TGTGCCAGCAGGAAAGCGGGGGTGACAGATACGCAGTATTTT
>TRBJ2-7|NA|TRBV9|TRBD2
CASSVEGGGSYEQYF
TGTGCCAGCAGCGTAGAGGGCGGGGGCTCCTACGAGCAGTACTTC
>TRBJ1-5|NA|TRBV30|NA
CAWIGPVWEDLWPQHF
TGTGCCTGGATCGGCCCTGTATGGGAGGACCTATGGCCCCAGCATTTT
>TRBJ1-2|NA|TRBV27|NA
CASTLDGTSLYGYTF
TGTGCCAGCACTCTTGACGGGACAAGTCTATATGGCTACACCTTC
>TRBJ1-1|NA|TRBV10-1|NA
CASSESRVAEEAFF
TGCGCCAGCAGTGAGTCCCGGGTGGCCGAAGAAGCTTTCTTT
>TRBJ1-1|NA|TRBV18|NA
CASSPGTAEAFF
TGTGCCAGCTCACCCGGAACAGCTGAAGCTTTCTTT
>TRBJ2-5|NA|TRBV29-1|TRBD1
CSVEFPGGRETQYF
TGCAGCGTTGAATTCCCAGGGGGCAGAGAGACCCAGTACTTC
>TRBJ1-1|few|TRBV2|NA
CASRPGRTEAFF
TGTGCCAGCAGACCCGGGAGGACTGAAGCTTTCTTT
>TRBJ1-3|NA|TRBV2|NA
CASSDRRGSGNTIYF
TGTGCCAGCAGTGATCGTCGAGGCTCTGGAAACACCATATATTTT
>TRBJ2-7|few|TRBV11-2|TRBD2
CASSPLGRGARGVEQYF
TGTGCCAGCAGCCCTTTAGGGAGGGGAGCCCGCGGTGTCGAGCAGTACTTC
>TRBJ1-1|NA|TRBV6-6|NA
CASSWTGTMNTEAFF
TGTGCCAGCAGTTGGACCGGGACAATGAACACTGAAGCTTTCTTT
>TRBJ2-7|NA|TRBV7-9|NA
CASSLMRDHEQYF
TGTGCCAGCAGCTTAATGAGGGATCACGAGCAGTACTTC
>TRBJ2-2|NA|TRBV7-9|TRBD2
CASSLEAGVAGELFF
TGTGCCAGCAGCTTGGAGGCGGGAGTGGCCGGGGAGCTGTTTTTT